This TCR beta chain derives from a study of blood T cells in healthy people across ages. The authors ran a second PCR of roughly 7 to 11 cycles using a sample-barcoded 5' primer and a J-beta primer mix. TCRdb analysed the 5' RACE reads with MiXCR anew, one entry per CDR3 protein. Found here are more than 650,000 distinct CDR3 sequences, about a quarter of them singletons; the top ten hold under 3%. Germline values: CDR1 SGHTA, CDR2 FQGTGA. Trimming stripped 4 bases from V and 2 bases from J, with 20 bases between. This CDR3 spans 17 amino acids. This clonotype was detected a few times. These data also featured in a second study, about T cells of mothers and their children. As reported in that work: Thymic selection molds TCR recombination output in much the same way for related pairs as for unrelated pairs.

This clonotype was sampled from a boy aged 5-17 years in good health. This sequence joins TRBV7-3 and TRBJ2-5; D unclear. Material: blood. CDR3 in DNA: TGTGCCAGCAGCTCGCCGACGGCCTCGGTCGGGCAAGAGACCCAGTACTTC. It yields the protein CASSSPTASVGQETQYF.